The 32 T cell receptor beta chains given below trace back to one sample, sequenced in a study of T cells in women clearing cervical HPV infection. Clones were read by immunoSEQ multiplex PCR, and TCRdb kept only the in-frame ones, dropping some. Its clone listing holds about 36,000 clones. The sequenced sample consisted of blood buffy coat. These receptors were obtained from a woman between 18 and 75 years old with a cervical HPV16 infection that either progressed to CIN3+ or cleared (not recorded which).

The CDR3 bases that were read are TGCAGCGTAGGGGAGGTAGGTCAGCCC. Its protein is CSVGEVGQP. The full-length CDR3 reads as CSVGEVGQPQHF. J is TRBJ1-5 and V is TRBV29-1; a weak D match, TRBD1 (5 bases). Coverage ceases 3 residues before the CDR3 finishes, and the germline J gene fills in the end. Germline V gene sequence: CDR1 SQVTM, CDR2 ANQGSEA. Trimming cost V 6 bases and J 6 bases, with 12 bases left between them. The CDR3 sequence is 12 residues long.

As to this clone: Sequencing ends 3 residues short of the CDR3 end; the germline J gene provides the rest. The J gene is TRBJ1-3, the V gene TRBV18; D is ambiguous. CDR1 and CDR2 from the germline V gene are KGHSH and LQKENI. Trimming took off 0 bases at V and 0 bases at J, with 6 bases between the two ends. The CDR3 is 15 residues long. CDR3 region: CASSPPSSSGNTIYF. The CDR3 DNA, read in part, is TGTGCCAGCTCACCACCTTCCAGCTCTGGAAACACC. The whole variable domain, remainder taken from reference TRBV18 and TRBJ1-3, is NAGVMQNPRHLVRRRGQEARLRCSPMKGHSHVYWYRQLPEEGLKFMVYLQKENIIDESGMPKERFSAEFPKEGPSILRIQQVVRGDSAAYFCASSPPSSSGNTIYFGEGSWLTVV.

To note about this clone: The read ends 3 residues shy of where the CDR3 ends; the end is completed using the germline J gene. V and J are TRBV7-7 and TRBJ2-2; D is unclear. Germline CDR1 reads SSHAT; CDR2 reads FNYEAQ (reference sequence). The CDR3 runs to 13 residues. V lost 5 bases, J lost 5 bases, and 9 bases lay in between. The CDR3 loop is CASSQYITGELFF. CDR3 bases read: TGTGCCAGCAGCCAGTATATAACCGGGGAG.

About this clone itself: The read ends 3 residues shy of where the CDR3 ends; the end is completed using the germline J gene. The chain employs TRBV7-9 and TRBJ2-2, with D perhaps matching TRBD1 (5 bases). The CDR3 spans 14 residues. Germline values: CDR1 SEHNR, CDR2 FQNEAQ (reference sequence). The V and J ends lost 1 base and 3 bases respectively, with 6 bases between them. CDR3 protein: CASSLVQDTGELFF. Incomplete CDR3 DNA: TGTGCCAGCAGCTTAGTACAGGACACCGGGGAG.

About this clone itself: Read coverage stops 3 residues before the CDR3 terminus; the germline J gene supplies the remainder. The chain couples TRBV5-1 to TRBJ2-2; 10 positions agree with TRBD2. Unmatched junction bases numbered 6, after V lost 4 bases and J lost 6 bases. This CDR3 spans 15 amino acids. Looked up from germline, CDR1 is SGHRS and CDR2 is YFSETQ. Incomplete CDR3 DNA: TGCGCCAGCAGCCCTAGCGGGGGATGGGCCGGGGAG. Translation gives CASSPSGGWAGE. The complete CDR3 protein is CASSPSGGWAGELFF. Complete variable domain (other parts from reference TRBV5-1 and TRBJ2-2): KAGVTQTPRYLIKTRGQQVTLSCSPISGHRSVSWYQQTPGQGLQFLFEYFSETQRNKGNFPGRFSGRQFSNSRSEMNVSTLELGDSALYLCASSPSGGWAGELFFGEGSRLTVL.

Concerning this clone itself: The read ends 3 residues before the CDR3 terminus; that terminus is restored from the germline J gene. V is TRBV20-1 and J is TRBJ2-2; tentative D call: TRBD2 (7 bases). Germline lookup yields CDR1 DFQATT and CDR2 SNEGSKA (reference sequence). The CDR3 covers 14 residues. Trimming took 0 bases from V and 7 from J, leaving 12 bases between them. The sequenced CDR3 bases are TGCAGTGCTAGAGATCGGGGGGCTGGCGGGGAG. Protein sequence: CSARDRGAGGE. The whole CDR3 protein reads CSARDRGAGGELFF.

Regarding this clone: The read ends 3 residues early relative to the CDR3; the germline J gene fills the gap. The chain links TRBV24-1 to TRBJ1-5; 7 bases agree with TRBD1. This CDR3 spans 14 amino acids. Germline CDR1 and CDR2: KGHDR and SFDVKD. With V trimmed by 4 bases and J by 3 bases, 2 bases remained unmatched. The CDR3 DNA, read in part, is TGTGCCACCAGTGAGGACAGGTACAATCAGCCC. Translated: CATSEDRYNQP. The entire CDR3 protein reads CATSEDRYNQPQHF.

Notes on this clone: The sequence runs out 3 residues before the end of the CDR3; the remainder is reconstructed from the germline J gene. The chain joins TRBV28 to TRBJ1-1; D may be TRBD1 (6 bases). The CDR3 length is 14 residues. V lost 4 bases and J lost 1, with 10 bases in between. CDR1 and CDR2 (germline): MDHEN, SYDVKM. The CDR3 protein is CASSSIRGNTEAFF. CDR3 DNA (partial): TGTGCCAGCAGTTCAATCAGGGGGAACACTGAA.

Worth noting for this clone: The read stops 3 residues short of the end of the CDR3; the missing end is completed from the germline J gene. The genes are TRBV6-2 or TRBV6-3 and TRBJ1-4, with D hard to call. This CDR3 has 14 amino acids. Germline-derived CDR1 and CDR2 are MNHEY and SVGEGT. CDR3 DNA (partial): TGTGCCAGCAGTTTCGACATTCGGAATTCACCA. The encoded protein is CASSFDIRNSP. The entire CDR3 sequence reads CASSFDIRNSPLFF.

Concerning this clone itself: The read ends 3 residues before the CDR3 terminus; that terminus is restored from the germline J gene. This chain links TRBV4-1 with TRBJ1-4; no clear D gene. Germline CDR1 MGHRA, CDR2 YSYEKL. V was clipped by 2 bases and J by 7 bases, with 11 bases between them. This CDR3 is built from 14 residues. Here the CDR3 reads CASSQHGPSEKLFF. Incomplete CDR3 DNA: TGCGCCAGCAGCCAACATGGGCCCAGTGAAAAA.

CDR3 DNA (partial): TGCGCCAGCAGCTTGAGCCCCAGACAGGGGGCCTACGAG. Translated: CASSLSPRQGAYE. The entire CDR3 sequence reads CASSLSPRQGAYEQYF. The chain uses TRBV5-1 and TRBJ2-7; 9 bases align to TRBD1. The missing CDR3 end, 3 residues past where the read stops, is filled in from the germline J gene. The germline V gene has CDR1 SGHRS and CDR2 YFSETQ. The CDR3 runs to 16 residues. Unmatched junction bases numbered 7, after V lost 1 base and J lost 2 bases.

Notes on this clone: The read ends 3 residues shy of where the CDR3 ends; the end is completed using the germline J gene. J is TRBJ1-4 and V is TRBV20-1; D possibly corresponds to TRBD1 (6 bases). The V end lost 2 bases, the J end lost 7 bases, and 14 bases lay between the germline ends. Germline CDR1 reads DFQATT; CDR2 reads SNEGSKA (reference sequence). CDR3 length: 14 amino acids. CDR3 DNA, as far as it was read: TGCAGTGCTAGACTACAGGGTTGGGGTGAAAAA. It specifies CSARLQGWGEK. The whole CDR3 reads CSARLQGWGEKLFF.

Concerning this clone: The sequence runs out 3 residues before the end of the CDR3; the remainder is reconstructed from the germline J gene. V is TRBV5-1 and J is TRBJ1-2, with D perhaps matching TRBD1 (6 bases). The CDR3 extends over 14 amino acids. Germline V gene sequence: CDR1 SGHRS, CDR2 YFSETQ. The CDR3 reads CASSLSGGAYDYTF. The CDR3 DNA, read in part, is TGCGCCAGCAGCTTGAGCGGGGGGGCCTACGAC.

Details on this clone: The read is 3 residues too short to cover the CDR3 end, so that end is filled in from the germline J gene. The chain carries TRBV5-1 and TRBJ2-5; a weak D match, TRBD2 (5 bases). V shed 0 bases and J shed 5 bases, with 11 bases lying between them. This CDR3 comprises 14 residues. Germline V gene sequence: CDR1 SGHRS, CDR2 YFSETQ. The CDR3 protein is CASSLGGRGETQYF. CDR3 bases read: TGCGCCAGCAGCTTGGGTGGCAGAGGGGAGACC.

Points on this clone: The missing CDR3 end, 3 residues past where the read stops, is filled in from the germline J gene. This chain uses TRBV20-1 with TRBJ2-3; weak D call: TRBD1 (6 bases). CDR3 size: 13 residues. The V end lost 6 bases, the J end lost 1 base, and 11 bases lay between the germline ends. Germline CDR1 and CDR2: DFQATT and SNEGSKA (reference sequence). CDR3 DNA (partial): TGCAGTGCCAAGAAGGGGGGCACAGATACG. Its translation is CSAKKGGTDT. The full CDR3 is CSAKKGGTDTQYF.

A note on this clone: The read gets to within 3 residues of the CDR3 end, and the germline J gene fills in the rest. The V and J genes are TRBV18 and TRBJ1-1; TRBD1 agrees at 7 bases. This CDR3 comprises 15 residues. The V gene's germline CDR1 is KGHSH and CDR2 LQKENI. The ends lost 0 bases at V and 3 bases at J; junction bases unmatched: 4. This chain's CDR3 is CASSPPTGRDTEAFF. Incomplete CDR3 DNA: TGTGCCAGCTCACCACCGACAGGGCGGGACACTGAA. Full variable domain (remainder filled in from reference TRBV18 and TRBJ1-1): NAGVMQNPRHLVRRRGQEARLRCSPMKGHSHVYWYRQLPEEGLKFMVYLQKENIIDESGMPKERFSAEFPKEGPSILRIQQVVRGDSAAYFCASSPPTGRDTEAFFGQGTRLTVV.

About this clone itself: Sequencing ends 3 residues short of the CDR3 end; the germline J gene provides the rest. The rearrangement joins TRBV19 to TRBJ1-5; D possibly corresponds to TRBD1 (5 bases). From germline, CDR1 is LNHDA and CDR2 SQIVND (reference sequence). This CDR3 is 14 amino acids long. V gave up 5 bases and J gave up 7 bases, with 15 bases separating them. The CDR3 spells CASSGRDSTQPQHF. The CDR3 DNA, read in part, is TGTGCCAGTAGTGGTCGGGACTCAACCCAGCCC.

To note about this clone: Germline is not matched at one junction end, which may reflect a read error. The read finishes 3 residues shy of the CDR3 end, and the germline J gene is used to complete it. Other DNA sequences from this sample encode an identical CDR3 as well. The gene calls are TRBV18 and TRBJ1-3; 7 positions agree with TRBD1. The length of the CDR3 is 14 residues. CDR1 and CDR2 (germline): KGHSH, LQKENI. The covered CDR3 bases are TGTGCCAGCTCACCACAAGGACAGGCAAACACG. Translating gives CASSPQGQANT. The full CDR3 sequence reads CASSPQGQANTIYF.

Comments on this clone: Read data end 3 residues before the CDR3 end; the end is taken from the germline J gene. The V call is TRBV29-1, the J call TRBJ2-5; the D gene is possibly TRBD1 (5 bases). Trimming left V 3 bases short and J 2 bases short, with 13 bases between. Germline CDR1 and CDR2: SQVTM and ANQGSEA. This CDR3 is 14 amino acids long. The covered CDR3 bases are TGCAGCGTTGATGGGGCAGGGTGGCAAGAGACC. Translated, it gives CSVDGAGWQET. In full, the CDR3 reads CSVDGAGWQETQYF.

Concerning this clone: The read finishes 3 residues shy of the CDR3 end, and the germline J gene is used to complete it. V is TRBV12-3 or TRBV12-4 and J is TRBJ1-3; D is unclear. With 5 bases removed from V and 2 bases from J, the gap between germline ends came to 13 bases. This CDR3 comprises 15 residues. CDR3: CASSPRGGAGNTIYF. The part of the CDR3 DNA that was read is TGTGCCAGCAGTCCCCGCGGAGGAGCTGGAAACACC.

As for this clone: Read data end 3 residues before the CDR3 end; the end is taken from the germline J gene. The chain carries TRBV7-9 and TRBJ1-2, with 7 bases aligning to TRBD1. CDR1 is SEHNR, CDR2 FQNEAQ, per germline (reference sequence). The CDR3 is made up of 13 amino acids. CDR3 loop: CASSPRGPDTYTF. The sequenced part of the CDR3 DNA is TGTGCCAGCAGCCCAAGGGGGCCCGATACC.

Concerning this clone: The read gets to within 3 residues of the CDR3 end, and the germline J gene fills in the rest. The chain combines TRBV29-1 with TRBJ2-5; possible D gene TRBD2, 5 bases. CDR1 is SQVTM, CDR2 ANQGSEA, per germline. The V gene lost 5 bases and the J gene lost 7 bases, with 17 bases spanning the gap. The length of the CDR3 is 13 residues. The CDR3 loop is CSVKLGLSGTQYF. CDR3 DNA (partial): TGCAGCGTTAAACTAGGCCTCTCGGGGACC.

Regarding this clone: The CDR3 extends 3 residues past the end of the read, so its final part is completed from the germline J gene. The V gene is TRBV5-5, the J gene TRBJ2-2; D is perhaps TRBD1 (5 bases). The CDR3 has 15 amino acids. Germline V gene sequence: CDR1 SGHKS, CDR2 YYEKEE (reference sequence). The V end was cut by 4 bases, the J end by 5 bases, with 15 bases between. The sequenced CDR3 bases are TGTGCCAGCAGCCTGGACACCTTCAGAACCGGGGAG. Translated: CASSLDTFRTGE. The complete CDR3 reads CASSLDTFRTGELFF.

Turning to this clone: Read data end 3 residues before the CDR3 end; the end is taken from the germline J gene. The chain couples TRBV6-1 to TRBJ2-3; D gene uncertain. The length of the CDR3 is 16 residues. Deletions cut 4 bases from V and 0 bases from J, with 14 bases between. CDR1 is MNHNS and CDR2 is SASEGT in the germline V gene. Incomplete CDR3 DNA: TGTGCCAGCAGTGGAGGATGGGCAATCAGCACAGATACG. Its protein product is CASSGGWAISTDT. The entire CDR3 is CASSGGWAISTDTQYF.

A remark on this clone: With the read ending 3 residues before the CDR3 end, the germline J gene is used to fill in that end. The gene calls are TRBV4-1 and TRBJ1-4, with TRBD1 matching 9 bases. From germline, CDR1 is MGHRA and CDR2 YSYEKL. After removal of 3 bases from V and 7 bases from J, the junction contained 6 bases not matched to a gene. CDR3 length equals 15 residues. The CDR3 reads CASSQPGTGSEKLFF. Partial CDR3 DNA: TGCGCCAGCAGCCAGCCCGGGACAGGGTCTGAAAAA.

About this clone itself: Sequencing ends 3 residues short of the CDR3 end; the germline J gene provides the rest. The J gene is TRBJ2-2, the V gene TRBV2; a weak D match, TRBD1 (6 bases). The CDR3 contains 13 residues. Germline V lookup: CDR1 SNHLY, CDR2 FYNNEI. The CDR3 is CASRQGLNSPLFF. Partial CDR3 DNA: TGTGCCAGCAGACAGGGTTTGAATTCACCG.

Comments on this clone: The read terminates 3 residues ahead of where the CDR3 ends, so the germline J gene completes it. The rearrangement joins TRBV20-1 to TRBJ1-1, with D uncertain. The ends were cut back, 2 bases at V and 1 base at J, with 11 bases in the middle. The CDR3 totals 14 residues. CDR1 is DFQATT, CDR2 SNEGSKA, per germline (reference sequence). The CDR3 loop reads CSARRVAPNTEAFF. The sequenced CDR3 bases are TGCAGTGCTAGAAGGGTCGCCCCGAACACTGAA.

On this clone itself: The read finishes 3 residues shy of the CDR3 end, and the germline J gene is used to complete it. The genes are TRBV19 and TRBJ2-1; 7 bases fit TRBD2. V lost 7 bases, J lost 5 bases, and 8 bases stayed unmatched. Germline CDR1 reads LNHDA; CDR2 reads SQIVND (reference sequence). This CDR3 is built from 14 residues. Here the CDR3 reads CASNTASGNNEQFF. The sequenced CDR3 bases are TGTGCCAGTAACACGGCTAGCGGAAACAATGAG.

The sequenced part of the CDR3 DNA is TGTGCCAGCAGCGCGGACACCTACCAGCCC. As protein: CASSADTYQP. The complete CDR3 sequence is CASSADTYQPQHF. The chain employs TRBV5-5 and TRBJ1-5, with D possibly matching TRBD1 (5 bases). Read data end 3 residues before the CDR3 end; the end is taken from the germline J gene. V gave up 4 bases and J gave up 7 bases, with 12 bases separating them. The V gene's germline CDR1 is SGHKS and CDR2 YYEKEE (reference sequence). CDR3 size: 13 residues.

About this clone itself: Read sequence stops 3 residues before the CDR3 end, and the germline J gene provides the missing end. This CDR3 is also generated by other DNA sequences in the sample. V and J are TRBV20-1 and TRBJ2-1; 12 bases match TRBD2. CDR1 and CDR2 (germline): DFQATT, SNEGSKA (reference sequence). This CDR3 has 14 amino acids. The junction had 0 bases not matched to a gene; V was cut back by 2 bases and J by 4 bases. The CDR3 protein is CSARLAGGYNEQFF. The sequenced CDR3 bases are TGCAGTGCTAGACTAGCGGGGGGGTACAATGAG.

With regard to this clone: The read ends 3 residues before the CDR3 terminus; that terminus is restored from the germline J gene. The V gene is TRBV6-1, the J gene TRBJ1-4; maybe TRBD1 (5 bases). Germline CDR1 reads MNHNS; CDR2 reads SASEGT. This CDR3 spans 16 amino acids. The CDR3 bases that were read are TGTGCCAGCAGTGAAGCTTGGGTTTCTGGGGCCAACGTA. Translating gives CASSEAWVSGANV. In full, the CDR3 reads CASSEAWVSGANVLFF.

Details on this clone: The CDR3 goes on 3 residues after the read ends, and that part is filled in from the germline J gene. The rearrangement uses TRBV4-2 and TRBJ1-4, with 7 bases lining up with TRBD1. In germline, CDR1 is LGHNA, CDR2 YNFKEQ. CDR3 size: 15 residues. V shed 5 bases, J shed 0 bases, and the junction held 3 bases outside the gene matches. The CDR3 loop is CASSSQGTTNEKLFF. The sequenced CDR3 bases are TGTGCCAGCAGCTCACAGGGGACAACTAATGAAAAA.